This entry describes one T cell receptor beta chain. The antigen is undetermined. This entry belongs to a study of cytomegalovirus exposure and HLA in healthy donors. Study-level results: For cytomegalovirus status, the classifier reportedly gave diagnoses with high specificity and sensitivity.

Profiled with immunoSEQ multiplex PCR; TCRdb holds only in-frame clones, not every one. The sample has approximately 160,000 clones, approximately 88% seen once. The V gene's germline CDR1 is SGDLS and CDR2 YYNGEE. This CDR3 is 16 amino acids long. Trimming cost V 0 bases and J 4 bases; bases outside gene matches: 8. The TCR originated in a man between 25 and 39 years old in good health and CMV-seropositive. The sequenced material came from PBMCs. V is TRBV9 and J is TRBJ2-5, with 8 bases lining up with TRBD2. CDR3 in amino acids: CASSVEGSGTRETQYF. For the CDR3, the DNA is TGTGCCAGCAGCGTAGAGGGTAGCGGGACCAGAGAGACCCAGTACTTC.